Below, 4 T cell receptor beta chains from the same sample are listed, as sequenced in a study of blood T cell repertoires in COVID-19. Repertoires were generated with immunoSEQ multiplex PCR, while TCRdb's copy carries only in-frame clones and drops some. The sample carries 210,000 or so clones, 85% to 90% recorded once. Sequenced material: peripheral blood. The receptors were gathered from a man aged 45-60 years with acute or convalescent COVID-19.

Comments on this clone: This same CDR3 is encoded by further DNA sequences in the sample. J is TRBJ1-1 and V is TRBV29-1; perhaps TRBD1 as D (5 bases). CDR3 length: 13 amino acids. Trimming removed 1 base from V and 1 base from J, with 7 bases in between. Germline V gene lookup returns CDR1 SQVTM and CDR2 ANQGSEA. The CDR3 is CSVEGQGNTEAFF. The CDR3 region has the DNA TGCAGCGTTGAAGGGCAGGGGAACACTGAAGCTTTCTTT.

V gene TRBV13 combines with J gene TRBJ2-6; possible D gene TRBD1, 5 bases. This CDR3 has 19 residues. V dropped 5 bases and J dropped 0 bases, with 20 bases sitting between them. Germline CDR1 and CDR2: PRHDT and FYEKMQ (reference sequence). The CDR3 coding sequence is TGTGCCAGCAGCATCCACAGGAACCCCACCCTCTCTGGGGCCAACGTCCTGACTTTC. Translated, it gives CASSIHRNPTLSGANVLTF. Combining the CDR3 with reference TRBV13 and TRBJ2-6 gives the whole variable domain AAGVIQSPRHLIKEKRETATLKCYPIPRHDTVYWYQQGPGQDPQFLISFYEKMQSDKGSIPDRFSAQQFSDYHSELNMSSLELGDSALYFCASSIHRNPTLSGANVLTFGAGSRLTVL.

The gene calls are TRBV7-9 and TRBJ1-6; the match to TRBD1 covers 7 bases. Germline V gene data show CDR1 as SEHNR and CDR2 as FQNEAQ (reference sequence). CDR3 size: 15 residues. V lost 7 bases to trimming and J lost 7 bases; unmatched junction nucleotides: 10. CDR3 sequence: CASTLDRDNNSPLHF. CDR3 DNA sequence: TGTGCCAGCACACTAGACAGGGATAACAATTCACCCCTCCACTTT.

CDR3 amino acids: CASSLRRGRTEAFF. DNA of the CDR3: TGTGCCAGCAGTTTGAGGCGGGGAAGGACTGAAGCTTTCTTT. The genes are TRBV27 and TRBJ1-1; D is unclear. The CDR3 is made up of 14 amino acids. Germline-derived CDR1 and CDR2 are MNHEY and SMNVEV (reference sequence). The V end was cut by 3 bases, the J end by 5 bases, with 13 bases between.